The clone carrying this T cell receptor (beta chain) is a singleton in its sample. Trimming cost V 3 bases and J 3 bases, with 6 bases left between them. CDR1 and CDR2 (germline): SQVTM, ANQGSEA. There are 11 residues in the CDR3. In the authors' methods: Quantification of nucleated cells was approximated via reference gene primer amplification. Clones were read by immunoSEQ multiplex PCR, and TCRdb kept only the in-frame ones, dropping some. V, J and clone size are taken as reported in that table, and D and trimming were inferred from the DNA itself. This table holds 270,000 or so clones, around nine tenths found once. The data are from a study of blood T cell repertoires in COVID-19. In the study overall: COVID-19 samples from acute and convalescent phases originated in the United States, Italy and Spain. In each case, the material was cDNA or gDNA derived from T cells, B-cell-depleted T cells, or PBMCs.

The cohort comprised adults aged about 18 to 90 years residing in 20 to 30 US areas. This TCR came from a woman between 18 and 29 years old who had recovered from COVID-19. This chain links TRBV29-1 with TRBJ2-7; perhaps TRBD1 as D (6 bases). The sequenced material came from PBMCs or T cells enriched from blood (not recorded which). The CDR3 region has the DNA TGCAGCGTTGAGGACAGCTACGAGCAGTACTTC. Its translation is CSVEDSYEQYF.